This passage covers 31 T cell receptor beta chains from one sample sequenced in a study of T cell responses to AZD1222 COVID-19 vaccine. The data were produced by immunoSEQ multiplex PCR, yet TCRdb's version contains in-frame clones alone and is incomplete. The table shows 70,000 to 90,000 clones, with 80% to 90% occurring only once. This specimen consisted of peripheral blood, obtained 28 days after the second AZD1222 dose. The receptors come from an adult who received the AZD1222 COVID-19 vaccine.

The chain recombines TRBV9 with TRBJ2-3; no definite D call. The V gene's germline CDR1 is SGDLS and CDR2 YYNGEE. The CDR3 runs 15 residues. V was pared by 3 bases and J by 3 bases, with 14 bases between. The CDR3 DNA reads as TGTGCCAGCAGCGGAGGTAGGGCCCGGACAGATACGCAGTATTTT. Protein product: CASSGGRARTDTQYF. The full variable domain, completed using reference TRBV9 and TRBJ2-3, is DSGVTQTPKHLITATGQRVTLRCSPRSGDLSVYWYQQSLDQGLQFLIQYYNGEERAKGNILERFSAQQFPDLHSELNLSSLELGDSALYFCASSGGRARTDTQYFGPGTRLTVL.

This clone was seen a few times. The genes are TRBV28 and TRBJ1-3, with no clear D. The CDR3 covers 15 residues. Germline V lookup: CDR1 MDHEN, CDR2 SYDVKM. Trimming removed 2 bases at V and 0 bases at J, with 8 bases between. The DNA for the CDR3 is TGTGCCAGCAGTTTAGCGGGTCACTCTGGAAACACCATATATTTT. Protein: CASSLAGHSGNTIYF.

The chain couples TRBV28 to TRBJ1-2; a weak D match, TRBD1 (5 bases). The CDR3 is 14 residues long. Germline assignment: CDR1 MDHEN and CDR2 SYDVKM. Trimming left V 4 bases short and J 4 bases short, with 13 bases between. The CDR3 nucleotides read TGTGCCAGCAGTTCCCCAGGGAGGAGCTATGGCTACACCTTC. Translating it yields CASSSPGRSYGYTF.

The chain couples TRBV28 to TRBJ1-2; 12 bases are a match to TRBD1. The CDR3 runs 15 residues. Germline V CDR1 and CDR2: MDHEN, SYDVKM. With 4 bases clipped from V and 8 bases from J, the junction kept 8 bases outside the gene matches. The CDR3 spells CASSSPGQGAWGYTF. DNA for the CDR3: TGTGCCAGCAGTTCCCCGGGACAGGGGGCATGGGGCTACACCTTC.

The chain couples TRBV4-2 to TRBJ1-6, with a tentative D call TRBD1 (5 bases). V was trimmed by 0 bases and J by 8 bases, leaving 8 bases between them. Germline CDR1 reads LGHNA; CDR2 reads YNFKEQ. This CDR3 is 14 amino acids long. In nucleotides, the CDR3 is TGTGCCAGCAGCCAAGAAGACAGAGATTCACCCCTCCACTTT. It is translated as CASSQEDRDSPLHF.

This clone was recorded only once. V is TRBV6-2 or TRBV6-3 and J is TRBJ2-7, with D hard to call. There are 12 residues in the CDR3. V was cut by 6 bases and J by 5 bases, with 11 bases left in between. CDR1 is MNHEY, CDR2 SVGEGT, per germline. The CDR3 DNA reads as TGTGCCAGCAGCCAAAGGACCCACGAGCAGTACTTC. It translates to CASSQRTHEQYF.

This rearrangement joins TRBV5-5 to TRBJ1-3; D uncertain. Trimming shortened V by 0 bases and J by 0 bases, and 7 bases separated the two germline ends. The CDR3 loop spans 15 amino acids. Germline V CDR1 and CDR2: SGHKS, YYEKEE (reference sequence). CDR3 bases: TGTGCCAGCAGCTTGGCCGTAGGCTCTGGAAACACCATATATTTT. This codes for CASSLAVGSGNTIYF. The entire variable domain, with the rest obtained from reference TRBV5-5 and TRBJ1-3, is as follows: DAGVTQSPTHLIKTRGQQVTLRCSPISGHKSVSWYQQVLGQGPQFIFQYYEKEERGRGNFPDRFSARQFPNYSSELNVNALLLGDSALYLCASSLAVGSGNTIYFGEGSWLTVV.

The chain recombines TRBV19 with TRBJ1-1; the D gene is possibly TRBD1 (6 bases). Germline V gene data show CDR1 as LNHDA and CDR2 as SQIVND (reference sequence). The CDR3 sequence is 14 residues long. V was shortened by 3 bases and J by 7 bases, with 15 bases between the two germline ends. CDR3: CASSMTGGAREAFF. The CDR3 DNA follows: TGTGCCAGTAGTATGACGGGGGGGGCCCGTGAAGCTTTCTTT.

The gene calls are TRBV20-1 and TRBJ1-4; D unclear. V gave up 6 bases and J gave up 8 bases, with 7 bases separating them. CDR1 and CDR2 from the germline V gene are DFQATT and SNEGSKA (reference sequence). The CDR3 runs 10 residues. Here the CDR3 DNA reads TGCAGTGCCACAAGAGAAAAACTGTTTTTT. Protein: CSATREKLFF.

The rearrangement uses TRBV12-3 or TRBV12-4 and TRBJ1-1; tentatively, D is TRBD1 (5 bases). Trimming left V 3 bases short and J 6 bases short, with 11 bases between. The CDR3 covers 13 residues. The CDR3 loop reads CASSFNEGSEAFF. DNA of the CDR3: TGTGCCAGCAGTTTCAACGAGGGGTCTGAAGCTTTCTTT.

This chain links TRBV3-1 (or the pseudogene TRBV3-2) with TRBJ1-1, with 12 nucleotides matching TRBD1. The junction had 3 bases not matched to a gene; V was cut back by 8 bases and J by 5 bases. CDR3 length: 13 amino acids. Germline V gene data show CDR1 as LGHDT and CDR2 as YNNKEL (reference sequence). The CDR3 DNA follows: TGTGCCAGCGTGGGACAGGGGGCTACTGAAGCTTTCTTT. Translation gives CASVGQGATEAFF.

The J gene is TRBJ1-3, the V gene TRBV5-4; D unclear. The CDR3 has 14 amino acids. V lost 5 bases and J lost 4, with 13 bases in between. CDR1 and CDR2 from the germline V gene are SGHNT and YYREEE (reference sequence). CDR3 DNA sequence: TGTGCCAGCAGAATGGATTTGACCGGAAACACCATATATTTT. It yields the protein CASRMDLTGNTIYF.

The chain joins TRBV21-1 to TRBJ2-4. TRBV21-1 counts as a pseudogene. The CDR3 contains 15 residues. CDR3 sequence reads: CASSKAHLAKNIQYF. In DNA, the CDR3 is TGTGCCAGCAGCAAAGCACACTTAGCCAAAAACATTCAGTACTTC.

The chain employs TRBV5-4 and TRBJ2-7, with 9 bases matching TRBD1. Germline V gene lookup returns CDR1 SGHNT and CDR2 YYREEE (reference sequence). The CDR3 has 14 residues. J lost 4 bases, V lost 4 bases, and 6 bases had no gene match. The CDR3 sequence: CASSRGTGPYEQYF. The CDR3 coding sequence is TGTGCCAGCAGCAGGGGGACAGGGCCTTACGAGCAGTACTTC.

The genes are TRBV5-8 and TRBJ2-2; tentatively, D is TRBD1 (6 bases). The CDR3 has 15 amino acids. The ends were cut back, 4 bases at V and 0 bases at J, with 10 bases in the middle. The germline CDR1 and CDR2 sequences are SGHTS and YDEGEE. The CDR3 here is CASSRTAANTGELFF. As DNA, the CDR3 is TGTGCCAGCAGCCGGACAGCTGCGAACACCGGGGAGCTGTTTTTT.

This rearrangement joins TRBV7-9 to TRBJ1-1; D unresolved. Germline V gene sequence: CDR1 SEHNR, CDR2 FQNEAQ (reference sequence). The CDR3 extends over 12 amino acids. V shed 4 bases and J shed 4 bases, with 7 bases lying between them. This CDR3 reads CASSSLGTEAFF. DNA for the CDR3: TGTGCCAGCAGCTCTCTGGGCACTGAAGCTTTCTTT. The variable domain in full, with the rest retrieved from reference TRBV7-9 and TRBJ1-1, is DTGVSQNPRHKITKRGQNVTFRCDPISEHNRLYWYRQTLGQGPEFLTYFQNEAQLEKSRLLSDRFSAERPKGSFSTLEIQRTEQGDSAMYLCASSSLGTEAFFGQGTRLTVV.

V gene TRBV18 combines with J gene TRBJ1-5; D perhaps matches TRBD1 (5 bases). This CDR3 is built from 17 residues. Germline values: CDR1 KGHSH, CDR2 LQKENI. V shed 4 bases and J shed 0 bases, with 16 bases lying between them. CDR3 amino acids: CASSLWGQGASNQPQHF. The CDR3 nucleotides are TGTGCCAGCTCACTGTGGGGCCAGGGAGCTAGCAATCAGCCCCAGCATTTT.

V gene TRBV28 combines with J gene TRBJ1-3; a weak D match, TRBD1 (6 bases). Germline CDR1 reads MDHEN; CDR2 reads SYDVKM. The length of the CDR3 is 15 residues. V shed 4 bases and J shed 0 bases, with 10 bases lying between them. CDR3 in amino acids: CASSSSGDSGNTIYF. Here the CDR3 DNA reads TGTGCCAGCAGTTCCTCAGGGGACTCTGGAAACACCATATATTTT.

The chain carries TRBV2 and TRBJ1-2; 10 nucleotides match TRBD1. J lost 6 bases, V lost 6 bases, and 7 bases had no gene match. CDR3 length: 14 residues. From germline, CDR1 is SNHLY and CDR2 FYNNEI. CDR3 in DNA: TGTGCCAGCAGCGGGGACAGGGGTTTTGATGGCTACACCTTC. Translating it yields CASSGDRGFDGYTF.

The chain uses TRBV11-2 and TRBJ2-3; 9 bases agree with TRBD2. Looked up from germline, CDR1 is SGHAT and CDR2 is FQNNGV. J gave up 8 bases and V 1 base, and 10 bases lay outside the gene matches. The CDR3 loop spans 16 amino acids. The CDR3 coding sequence is TGTGCCAGCAGCTTAGCCCCGTTGCGGGGGGGCTCTACGCAGTATTTT. Its translation: CASSLAPLRGGSTQYF. The full variable domain, its missing parts supplied by reference TRBV11-2 and TRBJ2-3, is EAGVAQSPRYKIIEKRQSVAFWCNPISGHATLYWYQQILGQGPKLLIQFQNNGVVDDSQLPKDRFSAERLKGVDSTLKIQPAKLEDSAVYLCASSLAPLRGGSTQYFGPGTRLTVL.

V is TRBV24-1 and J is TRBJ2-5, with D tentatively TRBD1 (5 bases). The CDR3 covers 13 residues. Trimming pared 5 bases from V and 2 bases from J, leaving 8 bases between. Per germline, CDR1 KGHDR and CDR2 SFDVKD. CDR3 coding DNA: TGTGCCACCAGTGGACGACAGCAAGAGACCCAGTACTTC. This gives the protein CATSGRQQETQYF.

The V and J genes are TRBV28 and TRBJ2-3, with TRBD2 identical over 11 bases. CDR1 MDHEN and CDR2 SYDVKM come from the germline V gene. Trimming took 5 bases from V and 6 from J; bases not matched to a gene: 7. The CDR3 totals 15 residues. The CDR3 DNA reads TGTGCCAGCAGTACACTAGCGGGAGTCTCTGATACGCAGTATTTT. This codes for CASSTLAGVSDTQYF. Variable domain in full (rest from reference TRBV28 and TRBJ2-3): DVKVTQSSRYLVKRTGEKVFLECVQDMDHENMFWYRQDPGLGLRLIYFSYDVKMKEKGDIPEGYSVSREKKERFSLILESASTNQTSMYLCASSTLAGVSDTQYFGPGTRLTVL.

The V and J genes are TRBV2 and TRBJ2-3, with D perhaps given as TRBD1 or TRBD2 (5 bases each). V lost 4 bases to trimming and J lost 1 base, with 9 bases between them. Germline V CDR1 and CDR2: SNHLY, FYNNEI. The CDR3 runs to 14 residues. CDR3 loop: CASSVRGGTDTQYF. The CDR3 nucleotides are TGTGCCAGCAGTGTGAGGGGAGGCACAGATACGCAGTATTTT.

The gene calls are TRBV18 and TRBJ2-5; 11 bases are a match to TRBD1. Trimming took 5 bases from V and 4 from J; bases not matched to a gene: 3. There are 14 residues in the CDR3. Germline V CDR1 and CDR2: KGHSH, LQKENI. CDR3 nucleotides: TGTGCCAGCTCAGGGGACAGGGGGTCAGAGACCCAGTACTTC. Amino acid sequence: CASSGDRGSETQYF.

This clone has just one count. The J gene is TRBJ1-2, the V gene TRBV27; 8 bases agree with TRBD1. Germline CDR1 MNHEY, CDR2 SMNVEV (reference sequence). J lost 0 bases, V lost 7 bases, and 4 bases had no gene match. The CDR3 has 14 residues. The CDR3 loop is CASKGQGANYGYTF. In DNA form, the CDR3 reads TGTGCCAGCAAAGGACAGGGAGCTAACTATGGCTACACCTTC.

This clone was recorded once. The chain is built from TRBV18 and TRBJ2-3, with D perhaps matching TRBD2 (5 bases). Germline CDR1 is KGHSH and CDR2 is LQKENI. The CDR3 is 15 amino acids. Trimming took 3 bases from V and 0 from J, leaving 10 bases between them. The CDR3 coding sequence is TGTGCCAGCTCACCGGAGGAGATTAGCACAGATACGCAGTATTTT. Translating gives CASSPEEISTDTQYF.

The chain has TRBV28 and TRBJ1-2; 7 bases agree with TRBD1. CDR3 length: 13 amino acids. V trimming: 4 bases; J trimming: 8 bases; junction bases outside the gene matches: 7. Germline CDR1 is MDHEN and CDR2 is SYDVKM. DNA for the CDR3: TGTGCCAGCAGTTCGTCGACAGGGCAAGGCTACACCTTC. It is translated as CASSSSTGQGYTF.

The chain links TRBV2 to TRBJ2-5; 10 bases match TRBD1. Per germline, CDR1 SNHLY and CDR2 FYNNEI. With V trimmed by 6 bases and J by 4 bases, 8 bases remained unmatched. This CDR3 contains 15 residues. CDR3 residues: CASRYRDRGLETQYF. The CDR3 bases are TGTGCCAGCAGATACCGGGACAGGGGCTTAGAGACCCAGTACTTC.

The rearrangement links TRBV19 to TRBJ2-2; the match to TRBD2 covers 10 bases. CDR1 and CDR2 (germline): LNHDA, SQIVND (reference sequence). CDR3 length: 15 residues. With V trimmed by 3 bases and J by 5 bases, 3 bases remained unmatched. The CDR3 nucleotides read TGTGCCAGTAGTATGCGACTAGCGGGTACCGGGGAGCTGTTTTTT. It is translated as CASSMRLAGTGELFF.

The J gene is TRBJ2-1, the V gene TRBV4-1; the match to TRBD2 covers 14 bases. The CDR3 has 19 amino acids. Germline CDR1 is MGHRA and CDR2 is YSYEKL. Germline trimming cut 3 bases from V and 2 bases from J; bases unmatched to any gene: 9. The CDR3 here is CASSHIGLAGGRTYNEQFF. The CDR3 DNA follows: TGCGCCAGCAGCCATATCGGACTAGCGGGAGGTCGAACCTACAATGAGCAGTTCTTC.

V gene TRBV11-2 combines with J gene TRBJ2-7; TRBD2 might be the D (5 bases). Trimming shortened V by 3 bases and J by 0 bases, and 15 bases separated the two germline ends. The CDR3 covers 16 residues. Germline V gene sequence: CDR1 SGHAT, CDR2 FQNNGV. The CDR3 spells CASSFAPGVSSYEQYF. The CDR3 DNA reads TGTGCCAGCAGCTTCGCCCCCGGGGTGAGCTCCTACGAGCAGTACTTC.